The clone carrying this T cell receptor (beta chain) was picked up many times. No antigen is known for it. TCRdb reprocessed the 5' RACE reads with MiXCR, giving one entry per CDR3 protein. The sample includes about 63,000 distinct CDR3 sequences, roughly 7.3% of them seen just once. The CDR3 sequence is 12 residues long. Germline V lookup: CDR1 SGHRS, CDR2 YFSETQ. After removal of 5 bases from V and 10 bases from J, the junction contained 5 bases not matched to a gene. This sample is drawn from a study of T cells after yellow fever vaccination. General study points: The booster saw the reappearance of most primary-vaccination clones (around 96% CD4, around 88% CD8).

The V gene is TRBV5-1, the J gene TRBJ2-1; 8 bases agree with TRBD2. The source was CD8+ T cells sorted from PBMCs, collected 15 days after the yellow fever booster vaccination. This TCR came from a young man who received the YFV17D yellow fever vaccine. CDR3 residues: CASRTGGTEQFF. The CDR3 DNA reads TGCGCCAGCAGGACGGGAGGGACCGAGCAGTTCTTC.